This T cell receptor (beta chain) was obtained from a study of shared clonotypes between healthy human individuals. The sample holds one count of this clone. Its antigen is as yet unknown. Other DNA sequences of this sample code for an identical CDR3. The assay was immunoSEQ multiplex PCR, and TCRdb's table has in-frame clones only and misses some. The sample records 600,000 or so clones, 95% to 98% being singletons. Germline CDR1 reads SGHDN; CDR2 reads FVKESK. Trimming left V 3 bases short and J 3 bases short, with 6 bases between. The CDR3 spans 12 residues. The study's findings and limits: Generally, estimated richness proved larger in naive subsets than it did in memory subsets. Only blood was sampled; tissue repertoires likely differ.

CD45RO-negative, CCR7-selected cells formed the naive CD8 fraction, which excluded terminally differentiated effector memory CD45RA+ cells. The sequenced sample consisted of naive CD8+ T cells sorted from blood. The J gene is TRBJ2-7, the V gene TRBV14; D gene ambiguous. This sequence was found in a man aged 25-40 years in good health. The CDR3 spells CASSQVGYEQYF. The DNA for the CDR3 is TGTGCCAGCAGCCAGGTTGGCTACGAGCAGTACTTC.